The entry below describes one TCR beta chain. What antigen it recognizes has not been identified. No base-level quality is on record; no much larger clone is a single base apart. The sample comes from a study of cytomegalovirus exposure and HLA in healthy donors (TCRdb year 2017). Context from the whole study: In an earlier analysis of about 560 of the donors, 276 Gb of sequence data and 95 million to 130 million unique TCR beta sequences from about 190 million T cells were reported. The number of donors typed differed by locus, with 629-630 for A, B, C, DRB1 and DQB1, more than 500 for DQA1, 606 for DPA1, and some 440 for DPB1. Genome-wide SNP genotypes for about three fifths of the 666 donors were used in a later genetic analysis, which treated that subset as a discovery cohort. Approximately 300 gigabases of sequencing data and tens of millions of unique TCR sequences were included in an early release covering roughly 700 HLA-typed donors. Along with the approximately 700-subject first cohort, a separate validation cohort of over a hundred different subjects was used. Because of strong linkage in the cohort, roughly five DR-DQ haplotypes were treated as single units for association and clustering. Among the roughly 390 genotyped donors, about 83% belonged to the genetic ancestry cluster associated with self-reported Caucasian donors. The study aimed to test whether signatures of past pathogen exposure could be identified by cataloging public T cell receptors. In an earlier analysis of roughly 580 of the donors, high-throughput TCR beta sequencing was used to judge whether each TCR beta V gene segment behaved as functional or pseudogenic. The later analysis used no new phenotypic data to find candidate immune exposures, relying instead on TCR beta sequences and their occurrence across donors. Every repertoire in the discovery cohort had been generated on one and the same sequencing platform. Donor age, sex, ethnicity and CMV serostatus were compiled alongside the repertoire data. Class I and class II HLA loci were covered by the typing at four-digit resolution. Among under 450 genotyped donors of the cohort, an average of about 240,000 unique TCR beta nucleotide sequences were sequenced per donor, around 20% of them non-productive. To predict cytomegalovirus infection status, the study combined high-throughput TCR immunosequencing, statistical association of individual TCRs with disease status, and machine learning. Using immunosequencing, the study profiled T cell repertoires from around 680 subjects and related those repertoires to cytomegalovirus serostatus. To study patterns of TCR occurrence, a later analysis re-analyzed previously published TCR beta repertoires from 666 donors and added high-resolution HLA genotyping. The full study reports these points: Across donors, most TCR sequences were observed very rarely, whereas some public TCRs were present in many individuals. A later analysis found that HLA-associated TCR beta chains were more clonally expanded and had lower generation probabilities than equally common non-associated chains. A group of highly shared sequence variants was considered likely to be a technical artifact of the sequencing pipeline. A later analysis found that most CMV-associated TCR beta chains appeared HLA-restricted, with HLA associations seemingly driven largely by CMV exposure. According to the authors, the approach could potentially be generalized to other disease states and immunological phenotypes. Several of the top co-occurrence clusters appeared to be linked to parvovirus B19, influenza, CMV and Epstein-Barr virus, according to a later analysis. For the cohort, immune exposure information was limited to CMV serostatus. Specific HLA alleles were associated with 15,000 to 20,000 TCR beta sequences at a false discovery rate of 0.05 in a later analysis. Only TCR beta chains were sequenced in this cohort, and the absence of alpha or paired-chain data limited detectable features. Broadly in line with IMGT annotations, most TCR beta V segments showed up in productive rearrangements about 87% or about 30% of the time in an earlier analysis of some 590 of the donors. In a later genetic analysis, a missense DCLRE1C variant was associated with V-gene and J-gene trimming of TCR beta chains, and the association was replicated in an independent cohort. When HLA alleles, especially DR and DQ, strongly co-occurred, TCR associations were difficult to assign to individual alleles. Because HLA typing was unavailable for some donors at each locus, only the typed subset was used in association tests. Compared with the roughly 700-donor mean, donors in an Asian-associated ancestry cluster had fewer N-insertions in productive TCRs, according to a later genetic analysis. Because the 87-base-pair reads could not distinguish some IMGT-functional V segments, including TRBV6-2 and TRBV6-3, those segments were excluded. Roughly uniform sequencing depth across donors was assumed in presence/absence analyses, although this assumption may not hold. In a later analysis, TCR association rates were found to vary across HLA loci, with the most associated TCRs seen for DRB1 alleles and the fewest for HLA-C alleles. Because counts were too low, some 17 rarely observed V segments, including chromosome 9 orphons, were excluded from the earlier analysis of 587 of the donors. A further reported finding was that TCR beta sequences accurately predicted the HLA-A and HLA-B alleles for most subjects in the first cohort. In vitro tests confirmed that a few of the cytomegalovirus-associated TCR beta chains recognize cytomegalovirus antigens. Correlated functional status among segregating V segments might be attributable to linkage disequilibrium, but an unknown experimental factor could not be ruled out. The study listed approximately 160 TCR beta chains as associated with cytomegalovirus. In both the original and validation cohorts, the classifier was reported to diagnose cytomegalovirus status with high specificity and sensitivity.

The cohort was made up of about 610 healthy bone marrow donors. At the time of sampling, every cohort member was nominally healthy, though immune exposures that went unrecorded were likely present. The donor was CMV seronegative and was included in the group of 352 seronegative cohort members. Each donor provided a peripheral blood sample, and peripheral blood mononuclear cells were used for TCR beta sequencing. The Qiagen DNeasy Blood Extraction Kit was used to extract genomic DNA from the blood cell samples. Receptor amplification or capture employed the immunoSEQ multiplex PCR assay. The multiplex PCR relied on a mix of 60 forward primers for TCR Vbeta segments and 13 reverse primers for TCR Jbeta segments. A multiplex PCR assay on genomic DNA amplified the CDR3 region of rearranged TCR beta genes. Amplified TCR beta libraries were sequenced as 87-base-pair reads on the Illumina HiSeq System. In the source study's methods: A later analysis counted approximately 76 million unique TCR beta chains across the 670 or so repertoires, and 10 million to 12 million of these chains were shared by at least two donors. To remove PCR and sequencing errors, raw reads were error-corrected and collapsed into unique sequences using a nearest-neighbor algorithm that merged closely related sequences. To assign V, D and J gene segments, CDR3 sequences were aligned to IMGT reference sequences. For a sequence to be retained, at least a six-nucleotide match to both a V gene segment and a J gene segment was required. A rearrangement counted as productive if the CDR3 had no stop codons and remained in frame with V and J, and every other rearrangement counted as non-productive. CDR3 was defined according to IMGT convention as the region running from the second conserved V-encoded cysteine to the conserved J-encoded phenylalanine. In an earlier analysis of more than 550 of the donors, sequences lacking an unambiguous match to a single V gene segment were excluded. In an earlier analysis of a few hundred of the donors, V segments were called functional above 56.7% productive rearrangements and were called segregating when the between-donor standard deviation exceeded 5%. A statistical classification framework was developed to diagnose cytomegalovirus status using the catalog of TCR beta chain sequences. V and J gene assignment, in a later analysis, came from comparing TCR nucleotide sequences with IMGT/GENE-DB human TR gene sequences. A later analysis assigned CDR3 sequences and most-parsimonious VDJ recombination scenarios with the TCRdist pipeline. A later analysis defined each TCR beta chain by its CDR3 amino acid sequence plus V-gene family, and excluded reads lacking a unique V-gene family. To address suspected cross-contamination and a sequencing artifact, a later analysis removed a few hundred highly shared, low-generation-probability nucleotide sequences. A later analysis calculated a clonal expansion index for each public chain from normalized within-repertoire ranks of inferred template counts. In a later analysis, generation probabilities were computed with a VDJ recombination model fitted to out-of-frame rearrangements, and the resulting probabilities were checked against IGoR. Hypergeometric tests were used in a later analysis to score TCR-TCR, TCR-HLA and TCR-CMV co-occurrence, with a repertoire-size bias correction applied to the TCR pairs. A later analysis estimated false discovery rates by permuting HLA or CMV assignments 20 times. A later analysis grouped co-occurring TCRs with DBSCAN, adding TCRdist sequence similarity when clustering within HLA-allele-positive subsets. Co-occurrence clustering excluded repertoires with fewer than 30,000 or more than 120,000 public chains, plus five with anomalous nucleotide sharing. Sourced from immuneACCESS, this table was stored by TCRdb with only in-frame sequences that have V and J called. A share of the clones is absent; for the studies checked, an unresolved V gene accounts for under half, and the remainder has no known explanation. V and J calls and clone size are given by that table; D and trimming were obtained from the DNA. The table for this sample lists some 180,000 clones; more than 75% of them were counted only once. The top ten clones comprise less than 2% of the sample.

Including cysteine and phenylalanine, the CDR3 has 12 amino acids. Only the CDR3 DNA stays, 36 bases, in frame from base 1. V is cut by 1 base and J by 6 bases, and the space between the germline ends is 7 bases. CDR1 and CDR2 were assigned from the germline V gene as SGHNT and YENEEA. This TCR derives from a man between 35 and 55 years old in good health and CMV-seronegative. The material sequenced was PBMCs. The chain couples TRBV11-3 to TRBJ2-7, and perhaps TRBD1 as D gene, on 5 matching bases. The DNA reads TGTGCCAGCAGCTTAGGTAGGGGCGAGCAGTACTTC. Translated, this gives CASSLGRGEQYF. Where the CDR3 stops, the reference TRBV11-3 and TRBJ2-7 genes take over; the full variable domain is EAGVVQSPRYKIIEKKQPVAFWCNPISGHNTLYWYLQNLGQGPELLIRYENEEAVDDSQLPKDRFSAERLKGVDSTLKIQPAELGDSAVYLCASSLGRGEQYFGPGTRLTVT.